The rows below give T cell receptor beta chains drawn from one sample of a study of graft-versus-host responses after intestinal transplantation. The data were produced by immunoSEQ multiplex PCR, yet TCRdb's version contains in-frame clones alone and is incomplete. The data show nearly 100,000 clones, 80% to 95% seen once. Sequenced here: PBMCs, sampled roughly 450 days after intestinal transplant. The receptors here all came from a human patient who received an intestinal transplant, so some T cells may come from the graft donor. The CDR3 runs from the conserved cysteine through the conserved F or W. A D gene is named only where the DNA matches it firmly. Clone size is shown for a subset of rows, as once, few, many or a class of expanded clone.

CDR3 protein	CDR3 DNA	V gene	J gene	clone size	D gene
CASSLALSNQPQHF	TGTGCCAGCAGCTTAGCGCTCAGCAATCAGCCCCAGCATTTT	TRBV7-4	TRBJ1-5	-	-
CASSLQGSSYEQYF	TGTGCCAGCAGCTTGCAGGGGAGCTCCTACGAGCAGTACTTC	TRBV11-1	TRBJ2-7	-	-
CASSLGVGRNNQPQHF	TGTGCCAGCAGCTTAGGAGTAGGTCGGAACAATCAGCCCCAGCATTTT	TRBV7-9	TRBJ1-5	-	-
CASGLRGGGREAPLHF	TGTGCTAGTGGTTTGAGGGGAGGGGGTCGGGAGGCACCCCTCCACTTT	TRBV12-5	TRBJ1-6	-	-
CASGQGNTGELFF	TGTGCCAGCGGACAGGGGAACACCGGGGAGCTGTTTTTT	TRBV9	TRBJ2-2	-	TRBD1
CASSLGLFGYTF	TGTGCCAGCAGCTTGGGACTCTTTGGCTACACCTTC	TRBV5-8	TRBJ1-2	-	-
CASRSGSLTEAFF	TGTGCCAGCAGATCAGGGTCCCTAACTGAAGCTTTCTTT	TRBV7-9	TRBJ1-1	few	-
CASRNPPGTPNYEQYF	TGTGCCAGCAGAAACCCCCCCGGGACACCAAACTACGAGCAGTACTTC	TRBV6-6	TRBJ2-7	-	-
CASSRWDGNTEAFF	TGTGCCAGCAGCCGCTGGGACGGAAACACTGAAGCTTTCTTT	TRBV7-2	TRBJ1-1	once	-
CASSHGSVEQFF	TGCGCCAGCAGCCACGGATCCGTTGAGCAGTTCTTC	TRBV4-1	TRBJ2-1	-	-
CASSELGYTGELFF	TGTGCCAGCAGTGAATTGGGGTACACCGGGGAGCTGTTTTTT	TRBV2	TRBJ2-2	-	-
CASSEGREGLEAFF	TGTGCCAGCAGTGAAGGCAGGGAGGGATTGGAGGCTTTCTTT	TRBV2	TRBJ1-1	-	-
CASSEAGGGTEAFF	TGTGCCAGCAGTGAAGCAGGGGGGGGCACTGAAGCTTTCTTT	TRBV6-1	TRBJ1-1	-	-
CSVYTQGGDYGYTF	TGCAGCGTTTATACCCAGGGGGGGGACTATGGCTACACCTTC	TRBV29-1	TRBJ1-2	-	TRBD1
CASEGLNTEAFF	TGTGCCAGCGAGGGCCTGAACACTGAAGCTTTCTTT	TRBV9	TRBJ1-1	-	-
CSVGGAWADTQYF	TGCAGCGTTGGGGGGGCTTGGGCAGATACGCAGTATTTT	TRBV29-1	TRBJ2-3	-	-
CATSRDRVVVEQYF	TGTGCCACCAGCAGGGACAGGGTAGTGGTCGAGCAGTACTTC	TRBV15	TRBJ2-7	-	TRBD1
CATSRADRNPSYEQYF	TGTGCCACCAGCAGAGCCGACAGGAACCCGTCCTACGAGCAGTACTTC	TRBV15	TRBJ2-7	-	-
CASKVGSGGELFF	TGCGCCAGCAAGGTGGGATCCGGCGGGGAGCTGTTTTTT	TRBV10-2	TRBJ2-2	-	-
CATTGASFERRGYTF	TGTGCCACAACAGGGGCCTCCTTTGAGAGGCGGGGCTACACCTTC	TRBV19	TRBJ1-2	-	TRBD1
CASSPGHNTEAFF	TGCGCCAGCAGCCCGGGACACAACACTGAAGCTTTCTTT	TRBV4-1	TRBJ1-1	-	-
CASSLAREEQFF	TGTGCCAGCAGCTTAGCTCGGGAGGAGCAGTTCTTC	TRBV7-6	TRBJ2-1	few	-